These 32 T cell receptor beta chains were sequenced from one sample in a study of control samples from healthy donors and cancer patients. Profiling relied on immunoSEQ multiplex PCR, and the TCRdb table lists in-frame clones only, not all of them. The table has around 70,000 clones, around nine tenths seen once. Sequencing used PBMCs. The receptors were sampled from a woman in her fifties or sixties with colorectal cancer.

A note on this clone: The identical CDR3 is also encoded by other nucleotide sequences in the sample. The rearrangement uses TRBV28 and TRBJ1-5; unclear D gene. The CDR3 consists of 12 residues. V was trimmed by 3 bases and J by 6 bases, leaving 6 bases between them. Per the germline V gene, CDR1 is MDHEN and CDR2 is SYDVKM. The CDR3 bases are TGTGCCAGCAGTTTGAAAGGTCAGCCCCAGCATTTT. Translating it yields CASSLKGQPQHF.

The J gene is TRBJ2-5, the V gene TRBV7-2; 7 bases map to TRBD2. There are 13 residues in the CDR3. V trimming: 2 bases; J trimming: 5 bases; junction bases outside the gene matches: 2. Germline loops: CDR1 SGHTA, CDR2 FQGNSA. CDR3: CASSLMGGETQYF. For the CDR3, the DNA is TGTGCCAGCAGCTTAATGGGAGGGGAGACCCAGTACTTC.

The J gene is TRBJ2-3, the V gene TRBV6-2 or TRBV6-3; the D is unclear. CDR3 size: 15 residues. The V gene lost 6 bases and the J gene lost 2 bases, with 15 bases spanning the gap. The V gene's germline CDR1 is MNHEY and CDR2 SVGEGT. CDR3: CASSPFDGDTDTQYF. The CDR3, as DNA: TGTGCCAGCAGCCCCTTCGACGGAGACACAGATACGCAGTATTTT.

This clone has a single count. The chain employs TRBV27 and TRBJ2-3, with 13 bases lining up with TRBD2. The germline CDR1 and CDR2 sequences are MNHEY and SMNVEV (reference sequence). This CDR3 comprises 19 residues. Losses at the gene ends were 6 bases for V and 2 bases for J; bases not matched to a gene: 14. CDR3 region: CASSHEPPGLAGFTDTQYF. DNA for the CDR3: TGTGCCAGCAGCCACGAACCACCGGGACTAGCGGGGTTCACAGATACGCAGTATTTT.

V and J are TRBV9 and TRBJ1-5, with D unresolved. V was trimmed by 0 bases and J by 7 bases, leaving 14 bases between them. The CDR3 sequence is 15 residues long. CDR1 and CDR2 from the germline V gene are SGDLS and YYNGEE. This CDR3 is CASSVAPQPDQPQHF. The CDR3 region has the DNA TGTGCCAGCAGCGTAGCTCCACAGCCTGACCAGCCCCAGCATTTT.

The chain couples TRBV7-2 to TRBJ1-1; D possibly corresponds to TRBD1 (6 bases). CDR1 and CDR2 from the germline V gene are SGHTA and FQGNSA. Trimming cost V 2 bases and J 7 bases, with 14 bases left between them. This CDR3 contains 14 residues. In nucleotides, the CDR3 is TGTGCCAGCAGCTTAAGGGGGGGAGGGGGTGAAGCTTTCTTT. It yields the protein CASSLRGGGGEAFF.

This clone appeared many times. V is TRBV19 and J is TRBJ2-7; D uncertain. Trimming stripped 6 bases from V and 4 bases from J, with 13 bases between. Germline values: CDR1 LNHDA, CDR2 SQIVND (reference sequence). The CDR3 contains 13 residues. CDR3 region: CASSPTLFYEQYV. CDR3 sequence (DNA): TGTGCCAGTAGCCCCACCCTGTTTTACGAGCAGTACGTC.

The chain carries TRBV6-4 and TRBJ1-1; D gene ambiguous. Germline V gene data show CDR1 as MRHNA and CDR2 as SNTAGT. The CDR3 length is 9 residues. Trimming shortened V by 4 bases and J by 13 bases, and 7 bases separated the two germline ends. The CDR3 DNA sequence: TGTGCCAGCAGTGGCCGCCTTTTCTTT. Translating it yields CASSGRLFF.

As DNA, the CDR3 is TGTGCCAGCAGCTTCCAGCGGGGGGCGGCCGGGGAGCTGTTTTTT. Its protein is CASSFQRGAAGELFF. This chain uses TRBV27 with TRBJ2-2, with 9 bases that match TRBD2. This CDR3 spans 15 amino acids. After removal of 6 bases from V and 6 bases from J, the junction contained 8 bases not matched to a gene. Germline values: CDR1 MNHEY, CDR2 SMNVEV (reference sequence).

This clone was picked up one time. V is TRBV18 and J is TRBJ2-2; D gene unclear. Germline lookup yields CDR1 KGHSH and CDR2 LQKENI. Trimming removed 5 bases from V and 6 bases from J, with 4 bases in between. The CDR3 length is 11 residues. CDR3 bases: TGTGCCAGCTCAGTGTCCGGGGAGCTGTTTTTT. Its protein product is CASSVSGELFF.

J is TRBJ1-1 and V is TRBV12-3 or TRBV12-4, with D uncertain. With 3 bases removed from V and 6 bases from J, the gap between germline ends came to 11 bases. This CDR3 is 13 amino acids long. The CDR3 DNA follows: TGTGCCAGCAGTTTGGGGTCAGGCGCTGAAGCTTTCTTT. This translates into CASSLGSGAEAFF.

The chain employs TRBV3-1 (or the pseudogene TRBV3-2) and TRBJ1-6, with TRBD1 matching 9 bases. This CDR3 has 16 amino acids. Germline V lookup: CDR1 LGHDT, CDR2 YNNKEL (reference sequence). Trimming at V came to 1 base and at J to 7 bases, leaving 5 bases not matched to a gene. CDR3 sequence: CASSQGPGQGNSPLHF. The CDR3 DNA sequence: TGTGCCAGCAGCCAAGGGCCGGGACAGGGAAATTCACCCCTCCACTTT.

The chain links TRBV5-5 to TRBJ1-5, with 8 bases that match TRBD1. Germline CDR1 and CDR2: SGHKS and YYEKEE (reference sequence). V gave up 0 bases and J gave up 6 bases; unmatched junction bases: 5. The CDR3 extends over 15 amino acids. CDR3 sequence (DNA): TGTGCCAGCAGCTTGGACGCAGGGGGCGGTCAGCCCCAGCATTTT. It translates to CASSLDAGGGQPQHF. Using reference TRBV5-5 and TRBJ1-5 for the parts outside the CDR3, the full variable domain is DAGVTQSPTHLIKTRGQQVTLRCSPISGHKSVSWYQQVLGQGPQFIFQYYEKEERGRGNFPDRFSARQFPNYSSELNVNALLLGDSALYLCASSLDAGGGQPQHFGDGTRLSIL.

V and J are TRBV14 and TRBJ1-6; D gene unclear. Germline V gene sequence: CDR1 SGHDN, CDR2 FVKESK. V lost 0 bases, J lost 8 bases, and 11 bases lay in between. The CDR3 sequence is 15 residues long. The CDR3 nucleotides read TGTGCCAGCAGCCAAGATGTGATTGGCTATTCACCCCTCCACTTT. It yields the protein CASSQDVIGYSPLHF.

The chain recombines TRBV3-1 (or the pseudogene TRBV3-2) with TRBJ2-2, with D possibly TRBD2 on 5 matching bases. Germline V CDR1 and CDR2: LGHDT, YNNKEL (reference sequence). The length of the CDR3 is 15 residues. V was shortened by 0 bases and J by 6 bases, with 11 bases between the two germline ends. DNA for the CDR3: TGTGCCAGCAGCCAAGATAAGGGAGTGGCCGGGGAGCTGTTTTTT. Residues: CASSQDKGVAGELFF.

A few counts support this clone. The chain uses TRBV18 and TRBJ1-1; D gene ambiguous. From germline, CDR1 is KGHSH and CDR2 LQKENI. V was pared by 2 bases and J by 4 bases, with 14 bases between. The CDR3 consists of 15 residues. DNA of the CDR3: TGTGCCAGCTCACCAAAGTCTGGAGGGAGCACTGAAGCTTTCTTT. This sequence encodes CASSPKSGGSTEAFF.

This chain connects TRBV28 to TRBJ1-2; no definite D call. The V end was cut by 3 bases, the J end by 4 bases, with 6 bases between. The CDR3 totals 12 residues. Germline assignment: CDR1 MDHEN and CDR2 SYDVKM. CDR3 region: CASSFILYGYTF. In DNA form, the CDR3 reads TGTGCCAGCAGTTTTATTCTCTATGGCTACACCTTC.

This clone appeared a few times. V and J are TRBV6-2 or TRBV6-3 and TRBJ2-7, with unresolved D. The CDR3 has 13 residues. V was pared by 6 bases and J by 2 bases, with 11 bases between. Germline assignment: CDR1 MNHEY and CDR2 SVGEGT. For the CDR3, the DNA is TGTGCCAGCAGCCTGACAAGTACCTACGAGCAGTACGTC. Translation gives CASSLTSTYEQYV.

The CDR3 loop reads CASSLRGGYGYTF. The CDR3 nucleotides read TGTGCCAGCAGTTTACGAGGGGGCTATGGCTACACCTTC. This chain joins TRBV12-3 or TRBV12-4 and TRBJ1-2; tentatively, D is TRBD1 (6 bases). This CDR3 contains 13 residues. V lost 2 bases and J 4 bases, leaving 8 bases between the germline ends.

The chain carries TRBV5-4 and TRBJ2-5; 8 nucleotides agree with TRBD1. The CDR3 runs to 14 residues. Germline V lookup: CDR1 SGHNT, CDR2 YYREEE (reference sequence). The trim removed 4 bases at V and 1 base at J, leaving 3 bases unmatched. CDR3 in amino acids: CASSPGTGQETQYF. Here the CDR3 DNA reads TGTGCCAGCAGCCCTGGGACAGGCCAAGAGACCCAGTACTTC.

The chain combines TRBV4-3 with TRBJ1-5; 9 nucleotides match TRBD1. This CDR3 contains 14 residues. After removal of 4 bases from V and 11 bases from J, the junction contained 9 bases not matched to a gene. CDR1 is LGHNA and CDR2 is YSLEER in the germline V gene. Here the CDR3 reads CASSLIQGAGTQHF. CDR3 nucleotides: TGCGCCAGCAGCCTCATACAGGGGGCGGGGACCCAGCATTTT.

V gene TRBV4-1 combines with J gene TRBJ1-6; TRBD1 agrees at 9 bases. Per the germline V gene, CDR1 is MGHRA and CDR2 is YSYEKL. The V and J ends lost 0 bases and 7 bases, in that order; junction bases with no gene match: 1. This CDR3 has 15 amino acids. DNA of the CDR3: TGCGCCAGCAGCCAAGAAGGACAGGGGAATTCACCCCTCCACTTT. It specifies CASSQEGQGNSPLHF.

The rearrangement joins TRBV19 to TRBJ1-6; D gene unclear. Trimming took 8 bases from V and 0 from J, leaving 11 bases between them. Germline CDR1 is LNHDA and CDR2 is SQIVND (reference sequence). The CDR3 totals 15 residues. CDR3 protein: CASDPGSSYNSPLHF. The CDR3 DNA is TGTGCCAGTGATCCGGGGAGCTCCTATAATTCACCCCTCCACTTT. The complete variable domain, with remaining parts taken from reference TRBV19 and TRBJ1-6, reads DGGITQSPKYLFRKEGQNVTLSCEQNLNHDAMYWYRQDPGQGLRLIYYSQIVNDFQKGDIAEGYSVSREKKESFPLTVTSAQKNPTAFYLCASDPGSSYNSPLHFGNGTRLTVT.

The chain links TRBV28 to TRBJ1-4; possibly TRBD1 for D (6 bases). CDR3 length: 17 residues. Germline CDR1 and CDR2: MDHEN and SYDVKM. V was clipped by 5 bases and J by 0 bases, with 16 bases between them. The chain's CDR3 is CASSLHLRQATNEKLFF. CDR3 bases: TGTGCCAGCAGTCTCCACCTCCGACAGGCAACTAATGAAAAACTGTTTTTT.

For this clone: Additional DNA sequences in this sample encode the identical CDR3. The rearrangement uses TRBV7-9 and TRBJ2-6; 8 positions agree with TRBD1. Trimming cost V 1 base and J 0 bases; bases outside gene matches: 2. Looked up from germline, CDR1 is SEHNR and CDR2 is FQNEAQ (reference sequence). The CDR3 is 17 residues long. CDR3 bases: TGTGCCAGCAGCTTAGGGGGGACAGGCTCTGGGGCCAACGTCCTGACTTTC. This gives the protein CASSLGGTGSGANVLTF.

The gene calls are TRBV7-9 and TRBJ2-5; the match to TRBD2 covers 7 bases. The CDR3 spans 15 residues. From germline, CDR1 is SEHNR and CDR2 FQNEAQ (reference sequence). V shed 6 bases and J 3 bases; nucleotides not matched to a gene: 10. CDR3 DNA: TGTGCCAGCAGTTCCCCGATCGGGGGGAAAGAGACCCAGTACTTC. Its translation is CASSSPIGGKETQYF.

This sequence joins TRBV14 and TRBJ2-3; D unresolved. This CDR3 has 20 amino acids. Germline loops: CDR1 SGHDN, CDR2 FVKESK. Trimming removed 0 bases from V and 4 bases from J, with 26 bases in between. The CDR3 region has the DNA TGTGCCAGCAGCCAAGATAGGATCGGATTCCGGGTAACCCGCGCAGATACGCAGTATTTT. Translating gives CASSQDRIGFRVTRADTQYF.

The chain uses TRBV19 and TRBJ1-4, with TRBD1 as a possible D gene (5 bases). Per germline, CDR1 LNHDA and CDR2 SQIVND (reference sequence). V was cut by 3 bases and J by 8 bases, with 13 bases left in between. CDR3 length: 14 amino acids. The CDR3 is CASSMRGYYEKLFF. CDR3 sequence (DNA): TGTGCCAGTAGTATGAGGGGTTACTACGAAAAACTGTTTTTT.

This clone was seen a few times. The CDR3 nucleotides read TGCGCCAGCAGCCAAGAAGGCAGGAGTTATCAGCCCCAGCATTTT. Translated: CASSQEGRSYQPQHF. The J gene is TRBJ1-5, the V gene TRBV4-1; D uncertain. Trimming removed 0 bases from V and 5 bases from J, with 11 bases in between. Per the germline V gene, CDR1 is MGHRA and CDR2 is YSYEKL. The CDR3 has 15 amino acids.

The J gene is TRBJ2-7, the V gene TRBV7-3; possibly TRBD2 for D (5 bases). This CDR3 is built from 16 residues. CDR1 and CDR2 from the germline V gene are SGHTA and FQGTGA. V was trimmed by 2 bases and J by 0 bases, leaving 14 bases between them. DNA of the CDR3: TGTGCCAGCAGCTTACGGGATAGAGTCCCCTCCTACGAGCAGTACGTC. Encoded protein: CASSLRDRVPSYEQYV.

This clone occurred a few times. The chain carries TRBV29-1 and TRBJ1-1; the match to TRBD1 covers 7 bases. The germline gives CDR1 SQVTM, CDR2 ANQGSEA. This CDR3 spans 13 amino acids. V was clipped by 5 bases and J by 3 bases; unmatched bases: 6. CDR3 protein: CSVIRGRDTEAFF. CDR3 nucleotide sequence: TGCAGCGTTATCAGGGGGAGGGACACTGAAGCTTTCTTT.

This clone has a handful of counts. V gene TRBV4-3 combines with J gene TRBJ1-4; 7 bases agree with TRBD1. V was pared by 4 bases and J by 0 bases, with 14 bases of the junction left unmatched. The CDR3 extends over 19 amino acids. CDR1 is LGHNA and CDR2 is YSLEER in the germline V gene. CDR3 sequence (DNA): TGCGCCAGCAGCCCAAATTATACAGGGGTCCTGACAACTAATGAAAAACTGTTTTTT. Protein product: CASSPNYTGVLTTNEKLFF.